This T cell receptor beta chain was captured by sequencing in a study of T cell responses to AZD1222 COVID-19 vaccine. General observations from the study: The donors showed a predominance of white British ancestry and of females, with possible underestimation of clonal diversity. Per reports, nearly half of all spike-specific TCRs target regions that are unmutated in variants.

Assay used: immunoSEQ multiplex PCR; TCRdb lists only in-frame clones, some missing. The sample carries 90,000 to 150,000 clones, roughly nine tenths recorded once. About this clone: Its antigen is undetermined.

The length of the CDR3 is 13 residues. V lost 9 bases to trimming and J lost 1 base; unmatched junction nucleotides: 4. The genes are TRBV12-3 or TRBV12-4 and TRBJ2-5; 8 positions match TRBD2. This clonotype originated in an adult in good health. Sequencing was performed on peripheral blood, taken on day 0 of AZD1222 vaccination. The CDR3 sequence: CASRLAGQETQYF. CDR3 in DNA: TGTGCCAGTCGTCTAGCGGGCCAAGAGACCCAGTACTTC.